This T cell receptor (beta chain) was recorded in a study of blood T cell repertoires in COVID-19. Measured with immunoSEQ multiplex PCR; TCRdb has only the in-frame clones, and not every one. This table holds around 700,000 clones, more than 80% found once. CDR1 and CDR2 (germline): SSHAT, FNYEAQ (reference sequence). Trimming stripped 1 base from V and 0 bases from J, with 10 bases between. This CDR3 has 16 residues. V is TRBV7-7 and J is TRBJ1-3; D call uncertain. The source material was peripheral blood. The clonotype was recovered from a woman aged 18-29 years with acute or convalescent COVID-19. CDR3: CASSLGGPSSGNTIYF. Here the CDR3 DNA reads TGTGCCAGCAGCTTAGGAGGCCCGAGCTCTGGAAACACCATATATTTT.